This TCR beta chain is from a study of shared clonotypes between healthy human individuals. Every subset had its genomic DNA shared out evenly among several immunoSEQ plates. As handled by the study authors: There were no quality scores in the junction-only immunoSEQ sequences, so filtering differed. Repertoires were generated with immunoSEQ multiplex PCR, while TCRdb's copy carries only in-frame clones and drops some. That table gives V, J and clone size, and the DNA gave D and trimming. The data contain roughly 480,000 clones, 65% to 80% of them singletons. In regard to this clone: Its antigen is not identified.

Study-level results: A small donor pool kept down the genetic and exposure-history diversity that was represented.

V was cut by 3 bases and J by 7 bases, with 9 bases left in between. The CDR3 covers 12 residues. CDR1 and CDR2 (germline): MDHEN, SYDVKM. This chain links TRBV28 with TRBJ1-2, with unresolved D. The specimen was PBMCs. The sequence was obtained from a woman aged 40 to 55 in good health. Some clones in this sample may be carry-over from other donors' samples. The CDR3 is CASSLGRAGYTF. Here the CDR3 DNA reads TGTGCCAGCAGTTTGGGAAGGGCTGGCTACACCTTC.